The entry below describes one T cell receptor (beta chain). The sample holds a few counts of this clone. Its antigen remains unidentified. Base qualities are not provided; no much larger clone lies one nucleotide away. This record belongs to a study of shared clonotypes between healthy human individuals (dated by TCRdb to 2018 to 2020). Describing the broader study: Three men and a couple of women, aged 18 to 49 years, made up the cohort. For each donor, CD4 naive and CD4 memory were each given three plates, CD8 naive was given two plates, and CD8 memory was given one plate. Blood TCR repertoires of a handful of healthy adults were deeply sequenced to estimate repertoire size and the extent of clonotype sharing between individuals. To increase sequencing depth and limit assay-specific biases, different laboratories used diverse techniques to prepare libraries and sequence TCR repertoires. Between about 0.9 and 8.9 billion PBMCs per donor were obtained by leukapheresis.

V gives up 5 bases and J gives up 0 bases, and the segment between their germline ends measures 8 bases. Taken from the germline V gene, the CDR1 and CDR2 loops are MNHNS and SASEGT. Inclusive of the bounding cysteine and phenylalanine, the CDR3 is 14 residues long. This entry keeps only the CDR3 DNA: 42 bases, framed from base 1. Donors were healthy HIV-negative adults with no recently reported acute infections or vaccinations. All donors were Caucasian adults living in Nashville, Tennessee, USA. CD4+ T cells were enriched by magnetic negative selection; naive cells were then positively selected on CD45RA, and the negative fraction formed the memory subset. After blood collection by leukapheresis, PBMCs were isolated using Ficoll-Histopaque density gradient centrifugation and then cryopreserved in the vapor phase of liquid nitrogen. Purity and quantity of every magnetically sorted T cell population were checked by analytical flow cytometry. Each sorted fraction had its genomic DNA isolated and then quantified by UV absorbance on a Nanodrop 2000c.

General conclusions and limits of the study: Sharing across a few donors was observed for roughly 5% of naive CD4, about 4% of naive CD8, roughly 2.4% of memory CD4, and less than 0.45% of memory CD8 clonotypes. Pairwise subsampling led to the expectation that sequencing depth would affect the degree of clonotype sharing among donors. Sampling was restricted to blood, and TCR repertoires in tissues likely differ from the TCR repertoires found in blood. Larger estimated clonotype richness was generally found for naive subsets than for memory subsets. Incomplete sequencing was indicated by rarefaction of sorted-subset datasets, despite the large sequencing depth. The small number of donors limited the genetic and exposure-history diversity represented. Clonotypes shared by all four sorted-subset donors showed higher generation probabilities than non-shared clonotypes.

TCR CDR3 regions were amplified from genomic DNA by multiplex PCR using the deep immunoSEQ assay. Extracted genomic DNA from each cell subset was spread evenly across all wells of several immunoSEQ 96-well plates, with each plate serving as a replicate. For sorted subsets, 150 to 250 ng of genomic DNA, equivalent to around 30,000 T cell genomes, went into each replicate PCR. The purified libraries were quantified using a Qubit 3.0 fluorometer, sized with a Bioanalyzer 2100, and then quantified again using the KAPA Library Quantification kit. Every immunoSEQ 96-well plate was sequenced on a separate single-read 150-cycle Illumina NextSeq 550 flow cell. The original pipeline was this. The immunoSEQ output contained only junctional sequences without quality scores, so filtering could not match that applied to full-length reads. Sequences were annotated with PyIR, a Python wrapper for IgBLAST v1.9, and V/J genes and CDR3 were assigned using IMGT germline references. Reads were filtered out if the reads had weak V/J assignments (E-value above 1e-6), no CDR3, stop codons, out-of-frame junctions, or ambiguous translated residues. V3J clonotypes were defined as sequences sharing the same inferred V gene, J gene, and CDR3 amino acid sequence. Percentage overlap between repertoires was computed as shared unique clonotypes divided by the size of the smaller repertoire. Repertoire richness was assessed with RTK rarefaction, the Chao1 estimator, and Recon v2.1 estimates of unobserved clonotypes. Generation probabilities for all TCRbeta clonotypes obtained by the gDNA method from several donors were computed using OLGA. Held by TCRdb, this immuneACCESS table contains in-frame sequences only and omits some clones. Under half of the omission traces to an unresolved V gene where checked; the cause of the rest is unknown. The V and J calls and clone size are taken from that table; D and trimming were inferred from the DNA. The sample records around 2.3 million clones, approximately 96% of which are singletons. The ten largest clonotypes hold approximately 0.13% of the sample.

The chain employs TRBV6-1 and TRBJ1-5; TRBD1 could be the D gene, as 5 bases match. The TCR sequence derives from a man younger than 30 in good health. The sequenced sample consisted of naive CD4+ T cells sorted from blood. Read against the paper, the sample's cell subset or site label means: CD45RA+ positively selected. The bases are TGTGCCAGCAGTCGGGGGAATAGCAATCAGCCCCAGCATTTT. This yields the protein CASSRGNSNQPQHF.